The next 4 T cell receptor beta chains were all read from a single sample in a study of blood T cell repertoires in COVID-19. TCRdb's table, derived via immunoSEQ multiplex PCR, lists solely in-frame clones and lacks some. The sample carries 150,000 to 190,000 clones, under 85% recorded once. Sequencing input: peripheral blood. Receptors were obtained from a woman of 80 years or more with acute or convalescent COVID-19.

The chain joins TRBV5-8 to TRBJ2-7, with TRBD1 matching 7 bases. J gave up 6 bases and V 4 bases, and 7 bases lay outside the gene matches. Per the germline V gene, CDR1 is SGHTS and CDR2 is YDEGEE. This CDR3 region has 13 residues. CDR3 DNA sequence: TGTGCCAGCAGCCGACAGGGTTCGAGCGAGCAGTACTTC. Its protein product is CASSRQGSSEQYF.

In regard to this clone: Other DNA sequences from this sample encode an identical CDR3 as well. The rearrangement links TRBV19 to TRBJ2-3, with D hard to call. Trimming left V 3 bases short and J 1 base short, with 5 bases between. Germline CDR1 and CDR2: LNHDA and SQIVND (reference sequence). The CDR3 is made up of 13 amino acids. The CDR3 loop is CASSIQGTDTQYF. The CDR3 DNA is TGTGCCAGTAGTATCCAGGGCACAGATACGCAGTATTTT.

The rearrangement joins TRBV19 to TRBJ2-5; 9 bases align to TRBD2. V gave up 7 bases and J gave up 4 bases; unmatched junction bases: 10. Germline-derived CDR1 and CDR2 are LNHDA and SQIVND (reference sequence). This CDR3 spans 15 amino acids. The CDR3 bases are TGTGCCAGTAAGCGGGGGGATCTGACGGTAGAGACCCAGTACTTC. Translating it yields CASKRGDLTVETQYF.

This chain connects TRBV12-3 or TRBV12-4 to TRBJ2-7, with a weak D call TRBD2 (5 bases). The CDR3 has 12 residues. Trimming took 3 bases from V and 3 from J, leaving 6 bases between them. The CDR3 DNA reads as TGTGCCAGCAGTTTGAGGGACTACGAGCAGTACTTC. This encodes CASSLRDYEQYF.